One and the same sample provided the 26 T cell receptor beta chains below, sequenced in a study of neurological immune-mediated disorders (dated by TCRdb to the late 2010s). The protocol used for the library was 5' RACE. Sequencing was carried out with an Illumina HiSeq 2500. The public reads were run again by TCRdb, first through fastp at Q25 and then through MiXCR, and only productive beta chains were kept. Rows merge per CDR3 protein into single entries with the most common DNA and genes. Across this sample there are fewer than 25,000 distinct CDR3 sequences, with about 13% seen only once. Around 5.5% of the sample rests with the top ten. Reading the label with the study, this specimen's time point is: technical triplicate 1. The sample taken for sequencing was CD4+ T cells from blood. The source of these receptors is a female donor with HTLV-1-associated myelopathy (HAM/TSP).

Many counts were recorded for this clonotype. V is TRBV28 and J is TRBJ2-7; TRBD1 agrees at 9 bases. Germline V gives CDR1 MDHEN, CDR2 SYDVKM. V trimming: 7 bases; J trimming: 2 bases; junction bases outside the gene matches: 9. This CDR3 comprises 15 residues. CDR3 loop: CASNSPGQGTYEQYF. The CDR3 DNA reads TGTGCCAGCAATAGCCCGGGACAGGGCACCTACGAGCAGTACTTC. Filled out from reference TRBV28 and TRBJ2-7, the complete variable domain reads DVKVTQSSRYLVKRTGEKVFLECVQDMDHENMFWYRQDPGLGLRLIYFSYDVKMKEKGDIPEGYSVSREKKERFSLILESASTNQTSMYLCASNSPGQGTYEQYFGPGTRLTVT.

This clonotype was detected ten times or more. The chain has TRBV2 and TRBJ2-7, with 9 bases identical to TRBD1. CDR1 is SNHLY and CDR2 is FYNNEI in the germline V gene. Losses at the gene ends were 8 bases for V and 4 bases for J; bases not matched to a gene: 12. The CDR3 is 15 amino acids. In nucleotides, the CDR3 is TGTGCCAGCGAGGAAATGGGGACAGGGTTTTACGAGCAGTACTTC. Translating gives CASEEMGTGFYEQYF.

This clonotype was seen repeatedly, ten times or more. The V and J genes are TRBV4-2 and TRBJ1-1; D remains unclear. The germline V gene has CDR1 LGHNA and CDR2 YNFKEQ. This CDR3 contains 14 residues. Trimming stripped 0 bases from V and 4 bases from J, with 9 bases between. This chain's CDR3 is CASSQDLGLTEAFF. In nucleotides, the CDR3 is TGTGCCAGCAGCCAAGATCTGGGTCTCACTGAAGCTTTCTTT.

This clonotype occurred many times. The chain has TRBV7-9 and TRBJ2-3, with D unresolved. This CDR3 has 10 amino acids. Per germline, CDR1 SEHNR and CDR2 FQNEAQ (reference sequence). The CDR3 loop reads CAESADTQYF. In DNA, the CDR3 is TGTGCGGAGAGCGCAGATACGCAGTATTTT.

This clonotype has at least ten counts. The CDR3 DNA reads TGTGCCAGCAGCTTTAACACCCACACCGGGGAGCTGTTTTTT. Protein: CASSFNTHTGELFF. The chain couples TRBV3-1 to TRBJ2-2, with no clear D. The V gene lost 5 bases and the J gene lost 3 bases, with 10 bases spanning the gap. Germline V CDR1 and CDR2: LGHDT, YNNKEL (reference sequence). CDR3 length: 14 residues.

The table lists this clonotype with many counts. CDR3 amino acids: CSATKPQEGELFF. The CDR3 region has the DNA TGCAGTGCCACCAAACCTCAAGAAGGAGAGCTGTTTTTT. This chain joins TRBV20-1 and TRBJ2-2; no definite D call. V was pared by 6 bases and J by 11 bases, with 19 bases between. The germline V gene encodes CDR1 DFQATT and CDR2 SNEGSKA (reference sequence). This CDR3 region has 13 residues.

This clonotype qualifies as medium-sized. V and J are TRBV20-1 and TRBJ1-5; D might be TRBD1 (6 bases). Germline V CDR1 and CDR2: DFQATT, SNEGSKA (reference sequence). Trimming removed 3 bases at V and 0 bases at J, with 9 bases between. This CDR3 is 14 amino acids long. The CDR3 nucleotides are TGCAGTGCTAGTCGGACAGATAGCAATCAGCCCCAGCATTTT. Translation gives CSASRTDSNQPQHF.

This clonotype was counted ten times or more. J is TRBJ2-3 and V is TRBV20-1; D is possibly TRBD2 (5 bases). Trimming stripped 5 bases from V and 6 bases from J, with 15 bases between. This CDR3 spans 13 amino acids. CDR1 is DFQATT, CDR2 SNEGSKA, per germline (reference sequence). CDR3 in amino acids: CSARRSGSDTQYF. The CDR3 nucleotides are TGCAGTGCTCGTCGGTCGGGGTCGGATACGCAGTATTTT.

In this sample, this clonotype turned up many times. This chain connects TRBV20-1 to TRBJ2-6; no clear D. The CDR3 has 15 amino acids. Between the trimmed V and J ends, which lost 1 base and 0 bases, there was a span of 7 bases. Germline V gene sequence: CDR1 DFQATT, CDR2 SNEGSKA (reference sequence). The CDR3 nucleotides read TGCAGTGCTAGAGCCCCGAGCTCTGGGGCCAACGTCCTGACTTTC. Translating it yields CSARAPSSGANVLTF.

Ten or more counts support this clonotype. The CDR3, as DNA: TGCAGTGCTAGAGATGAAGCAGATACGCAGTATTTT. This encodes CSARDEADTQYF. The chain joins TRBV20-1 to TRBJ2-3; D gene unclear. Trimming removed 0 bases at V and 4 bases at J, with 5 bases between. The germline V gene encodes CDR1 DFQATT and CDR2 SNEGSKA (reference sequence). This CDR3 comprises 12 residues.

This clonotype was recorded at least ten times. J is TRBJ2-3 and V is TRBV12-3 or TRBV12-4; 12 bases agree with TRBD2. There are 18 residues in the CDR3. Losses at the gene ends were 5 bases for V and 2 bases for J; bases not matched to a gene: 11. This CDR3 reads CASSQPTLAGGPTDTQYF. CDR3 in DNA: TGTGCCAGCAGTCAACCAACACTAGCGGGAGGTCCCACAGATACGCAGTATTTT.

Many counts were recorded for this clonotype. The CDR3, as DNA: TGTGCCAGCAGTTTATCCGATGGAGCAGTCCAAGAGACCCAGTACTTC. Protein sequence: CASSLSDGAVQETQYF. The chain is built from TRBV12-3 or TRBV12-4 and TRBJ2-5, with unresolved D. This CDR3 comprises 16 residues. V was shortened by 2 bases and J by 1 base, with 14 bases between the two germline ends.

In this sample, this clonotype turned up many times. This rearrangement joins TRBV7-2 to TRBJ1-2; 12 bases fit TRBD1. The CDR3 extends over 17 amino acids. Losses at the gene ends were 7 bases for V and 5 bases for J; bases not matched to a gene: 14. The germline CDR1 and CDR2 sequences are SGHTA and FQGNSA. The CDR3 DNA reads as TGTGCCAGCAACAGGGACAGGGGGCCCGGTGGTCCTTATGGCTACACCTTC. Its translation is CASNRDRGPGGPYGYTF. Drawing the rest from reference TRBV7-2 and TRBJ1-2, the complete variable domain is GAGVSQSPSNKVTEKGKDVELRCDPISGHTALYWYRQSLGQGLEFLIYFQGNSAPDKSGLPSDRFSAERTGGSVSTLTIQRTQQEDSAVYLCASNRDRGPGGPYGYTFGSGTRLTVV.

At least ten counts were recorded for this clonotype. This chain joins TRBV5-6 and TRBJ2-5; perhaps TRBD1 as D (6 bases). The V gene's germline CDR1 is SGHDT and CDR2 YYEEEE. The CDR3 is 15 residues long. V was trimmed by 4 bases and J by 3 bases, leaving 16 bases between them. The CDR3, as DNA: TGTGCCAGCAGCCCTGGGCAGGGGAGTAAAGAGACCCAGTACTTC. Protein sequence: CASSPGQGSKETQYF.

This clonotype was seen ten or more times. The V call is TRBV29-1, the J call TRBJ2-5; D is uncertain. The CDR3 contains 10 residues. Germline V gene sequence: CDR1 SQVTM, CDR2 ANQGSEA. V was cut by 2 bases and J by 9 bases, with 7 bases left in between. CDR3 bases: TGCAGCGTTGAATACGCGGCCCAGTACTTC. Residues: CSVEYAAQYF.

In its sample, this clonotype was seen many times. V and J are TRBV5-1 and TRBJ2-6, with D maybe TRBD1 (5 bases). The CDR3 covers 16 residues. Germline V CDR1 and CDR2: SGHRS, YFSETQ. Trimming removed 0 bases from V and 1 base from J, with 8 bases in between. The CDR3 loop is CASSLGGLSGANVLTF. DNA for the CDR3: TGCGCCAGCAGCTTGGGGGGCCTATCTGGGGCCAACGTCCTGACTTTC.

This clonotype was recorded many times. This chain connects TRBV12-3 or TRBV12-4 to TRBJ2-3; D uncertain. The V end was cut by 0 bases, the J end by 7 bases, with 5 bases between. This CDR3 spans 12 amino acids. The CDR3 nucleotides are TGTGCCAGCAGTTTAGCATCGAATACGCAGTATTTT. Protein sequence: CASSLASNTQYF.

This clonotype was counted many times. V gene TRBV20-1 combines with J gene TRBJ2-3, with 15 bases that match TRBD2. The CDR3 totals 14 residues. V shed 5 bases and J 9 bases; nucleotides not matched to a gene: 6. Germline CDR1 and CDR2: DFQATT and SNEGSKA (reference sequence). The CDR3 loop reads CSAPRTSGRATQYF. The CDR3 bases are TGCAGTGCTCCCCGGACTAGCGGGAGGGCCACGCAGTATTTT.

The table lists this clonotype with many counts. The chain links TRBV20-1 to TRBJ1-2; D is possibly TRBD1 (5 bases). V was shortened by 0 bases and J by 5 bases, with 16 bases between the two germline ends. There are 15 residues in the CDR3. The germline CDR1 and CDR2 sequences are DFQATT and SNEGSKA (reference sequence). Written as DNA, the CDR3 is TGCAGTGCTAGAGATACGAAGACAGTTGGTTATGGCTACACCTTC. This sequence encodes CSARDTKTVGYGYTF.

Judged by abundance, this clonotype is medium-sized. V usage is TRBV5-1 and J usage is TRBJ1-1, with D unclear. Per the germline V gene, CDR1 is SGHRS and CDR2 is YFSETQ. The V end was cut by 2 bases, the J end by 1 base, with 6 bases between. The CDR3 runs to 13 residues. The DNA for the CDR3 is TGCGCCAGCAGCTTACGAGAGAACACTGAAGCTTTCTTT. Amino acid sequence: CASSLRENTEAFF.

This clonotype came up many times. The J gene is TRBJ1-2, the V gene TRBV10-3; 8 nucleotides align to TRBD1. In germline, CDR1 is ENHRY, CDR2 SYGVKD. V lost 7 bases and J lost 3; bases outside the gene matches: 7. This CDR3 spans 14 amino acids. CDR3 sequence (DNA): TGTGCCATCAATGACAGGGGCCGGGACTATGGCTACACCTTC. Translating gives CAINDRGRDYGYTF.

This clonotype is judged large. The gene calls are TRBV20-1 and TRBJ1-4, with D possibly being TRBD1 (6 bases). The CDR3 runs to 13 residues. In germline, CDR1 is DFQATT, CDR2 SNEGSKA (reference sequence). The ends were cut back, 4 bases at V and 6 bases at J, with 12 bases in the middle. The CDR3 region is CSATQGLDEKLFF. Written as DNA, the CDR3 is TGCAGTGCTACCCAGGGGTTAGATGAAAAACTGTTTTTT.

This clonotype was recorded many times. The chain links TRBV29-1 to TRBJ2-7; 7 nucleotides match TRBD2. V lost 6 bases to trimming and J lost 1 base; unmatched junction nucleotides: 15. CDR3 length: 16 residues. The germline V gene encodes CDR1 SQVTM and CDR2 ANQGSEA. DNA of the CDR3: TGCAGCGTAAGGGCTCGGCGGGAGCAAGGGTCCTACGAGCAGTACTTC. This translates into CSVRARREQGSYEQYF.

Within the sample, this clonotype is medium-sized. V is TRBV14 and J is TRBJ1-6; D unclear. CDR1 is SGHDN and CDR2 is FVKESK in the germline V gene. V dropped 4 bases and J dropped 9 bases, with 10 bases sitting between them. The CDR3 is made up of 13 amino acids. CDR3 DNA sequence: TGTGCCAGCAGCCTCGGCTTTGGTTCACCCCTCCACTTT. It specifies CASSLGFGSPLHF.

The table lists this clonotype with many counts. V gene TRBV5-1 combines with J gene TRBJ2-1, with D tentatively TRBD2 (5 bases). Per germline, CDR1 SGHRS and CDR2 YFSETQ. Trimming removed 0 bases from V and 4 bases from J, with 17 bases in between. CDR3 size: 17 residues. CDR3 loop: CASSLAQRRGIYNEQFF. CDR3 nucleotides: TGCGCCAGCAGCTTGGCCCAGCGGCGCGGAATATACAATGAGCAGTTCTTC.

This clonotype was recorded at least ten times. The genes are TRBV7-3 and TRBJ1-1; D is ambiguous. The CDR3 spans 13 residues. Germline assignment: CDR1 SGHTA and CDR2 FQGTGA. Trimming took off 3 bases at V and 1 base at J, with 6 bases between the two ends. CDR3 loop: CASSFSTNTEAFF. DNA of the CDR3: TGTGCCAGCAGCTTCTCAACGAACACTGAAGCTTTCTTT.